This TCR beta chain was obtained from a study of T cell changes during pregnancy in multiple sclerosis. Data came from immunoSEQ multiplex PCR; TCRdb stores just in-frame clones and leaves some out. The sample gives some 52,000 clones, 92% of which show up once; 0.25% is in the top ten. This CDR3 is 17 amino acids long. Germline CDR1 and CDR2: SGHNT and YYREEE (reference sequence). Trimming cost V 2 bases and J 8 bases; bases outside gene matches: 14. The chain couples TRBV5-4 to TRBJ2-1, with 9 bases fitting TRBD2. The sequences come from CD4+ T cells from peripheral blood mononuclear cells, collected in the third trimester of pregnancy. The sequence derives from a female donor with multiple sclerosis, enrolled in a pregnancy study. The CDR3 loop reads CASSFPNRLAGSHEQFF. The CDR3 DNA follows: TGTGCCAGCAGCTTCCCCAACCGGCTAGCGGGAAGCCATGAGCAGTTCTTC.